This is a list of T cell receptor beta chains from one sample in a study of blood T cell repertoires in COVID-19. The method was immunoSEQ multiplex PCR; TCRdb's version includes in-frame clones alone and lacks a portion of them. The sample carries around 430,000 clones, about 83% recorded once. Sequenced sample: PBMCs or T cells enriched from blood (not recorded which). The source is a woman between 45 and 60 years old who had recovered from COVID-19. Each CDR3 is given with its conserved first and last residue. A D gene is named only where the DNA matches it firmly. Clone size appears in some rows only: once, few, many, or a class for an expanded clone.

v_call,cdr3_length,j_call,d_call,clone_size,cdr3_aa,cdr3_nt
TRBV11-2,14,TRBJ2-3,-,-,CASSPTDPTDTQYF,TGTGCCAGCAGCCCAACAGACCCTACAGATACGCAGTATTTT
TRBV19,15,TRBJ1-2,TRBD1,-,CASSQEPTGVGGYTF,TGTGCCAGTAGTCAAGAACCGACAGGGGTGGGTGGCTACACCTTC
TRBV28,14,TRBJ1-2,-,-,CASSRSGQFYGYTF,TGTGCCAGCAGCCGTTCAGGACAGTTCTATGGCTACACCTTC
TRBV2,13,TRBJ1-6,-,-,CASTTGIGSPLHF,TGTGCCAGCACCACGGGAATTGGTTCACCCCTCCACTTT
TRBV28,15,TRBJ1-5,-,-,CASSLGGDSNQPQHF,TGTGCCAGCAGTTTGGGGGGGGATAGCAATCAGCCCCAGCATTTT
TRBV30,14,TRBJ1-2,-,few,CAWSVLLAGDDYTF,TGTGCCTGGAGTGTACTATTGGCAGGGGATGACTACACCTTC
TRBV19,14,TRBJ2-7,-,-,CASSIRGITYEQYF,TGTGCCAGTAGTATAAGAGGGATAACCTACGAGCAGTACTTC
TRBV6-5,14,TRBJ1-3,TRBD1,-,CASRTGVEGNTIYF,TGTGCCAGCAGAACAGGGGTGGAAGGAAACACCATATATTTT
TRBV5-1,15,TRBJ1-5,TRBD1,few,CASSFGQGRNQPQHF,TGCGCCAGCAGTTTCGGACAGGGTCGCAATCAGCCCCAGCATTTT
TRBV9,14,TRBJ1-2,-,few,CASSVDSGGYGYTF,TGTGCCAGCAGCGTAGATTCAGGAGGCTATGGCTACACCTTC
TRBV3-1/TRBV3-2,14,TRBJ1-1,-,-,CASSHAAGPGEAFF,TGTGCCAGCAGCCACGCAGCGGGCCCAGGGGAAGCTTTCTTT
TRBV11-3,15,TRBJ2-3,TRBD2,-,CASSLKRGNTDTQYF,TGTGCCAGCAGCTTAAAGCGGGGAAACACAGATACGCAGTATTTT
TRBV5-1,14,TRBJ1-2,TRBD1,-,CASSLAPGGDGYTF,TGCGCCAGCAGCTTGGCCCCAGGGGGCGATGGCTACACCTTC
TRBV9,15,TRBJ1-6,TRBD1,-,CASSVEQGLGSPLHF,TGTGCCAGCAGCGTAGAACAGGGGCTAGGTTCACCCCTCCACTTT
TRBV6-4,15,TRBJ2-2,TRBD2,-,CASSDGGANTGELFF,TGTGCCAGCAGTGACGGGGGGGCGAACACCGGGGAGCTGTTTTTT
TRBV19,13,TRBJ1-3,-,once,CASKGFSGNTIYF,TGTGCCAGTAAGGGGTTTTCTGGAAACACCATATATTTT
TRBV6-2/TRBV6-3,19,TRBJ2-1,TRBD2,-,CASSYRLGTSGTGIDEQFF,TGTGCCAGCAGTTACCGCCTCGGGACTAGCGGGACGGGTATAGATGAGCAGTTCTTC
TRBV7-7,15,TRBJ1-3,TRBD1,once,CASSTGTDSGNTIYF,TGTGCTAGCAGCACGGGGACAGACTCTGGAAACACCATATATTTT
TRBV7-8,14,TRBJ1-2,-,-,CASSLGQGNYGYTF,TGTGCCAGCAGCTTAGGGCAGGGAAACTATGGCTACACCTTC
TRBV30,15,TRBJ1-2,-,once,CAWKQTRSRGYGYTF,TGTGCCTGGAAGCAAACTCGGTCCCGGGGGTATGGCTACACCTTC
TRBV4-1,14,TRBJ2-3,-,-,CASSQVRGEDTQYF,TGCGCCAGCAGCCAAGTTCGCGGTGAAGATACGCAGTATTTT
TRBV3-1/TRBV3-2,13,TRBJ1-4,-,-,CASSLVGSEKLFF,TGTGCCAGCAGCCTAGTGGGGAGCGAAAAACTGTTTTTT
TRBV7-3,10,TRBJ1-5,-,-,CASPGQPQHF,TGTGCCAGCCCCGGTCAGCCCCAGCATTTT
TRBV12-1,16,TRBJ1-5,-,-,CASSSCPRYSNQPQHF,TGTGCCAGCAGCTCCTGTCCCAGGTATAGCAATCAGCCCCAGCATTTT
TRBV6-1,15,TRBJ1-2,-,-,CASSETGGGDYGYTF,TGTGCCAGCAGTGAAACAGGTGGGGGGGACTATGGCTACACCTTC
TRBV5-8,15,TRBJ2-7,TRBD1,-,CASSPGQGAWGEQYF,TGTGCCAGCAGCCCCGGACAGGGGGCTTGGGGCGAGCAGTACTTC
TRBV10-3,14,TRBJ1-1,-,-,CAISEWSADTEAFF,TGTGCCATCAGTGAGTGGAGCGCGGACACTGAAGCTTTCTTT
TRBV19,13,TRBJ2-7,TRBD2,-,CASGPGRAYEQYF,TGTGCCAGCGGCCCGGGGAGGGCCTACGAGCAGTACTTC
TRBV11-2,15,TRBJ2-7,TRBD1,-,CASSSNRGRNYEQYF,TGTGCCAGCAGCTCGAACAGGGGCCGGAACTACGAGCAGTACTTC
TRBV3-1/TRBV3-2,13,TRBJ1-1,-,-,CASSQAGATEAFF,TGTGCCAGCAGCCAAGCAGGGGCAACTGAAGCTTTCTTT
TRBV6-6,14,TRBJ2-2,TRBD1,-,CAIPGQGDTGELFF,TGTGCCATCCCCGGACAGGGAGACACCGGGGAGCTGTTTTTT
TRBV2,15,TRBJ1-2,-,-,CASSEDPTDIYGYTF,TGTGCCAGCAGTGAAGATCCGACAGATATCTATGGCTACACCTTC
TRBV5-6,17,TRBJ1-6,TRBD1,-,CASSLVGDRAFSSPLHF,TGTGCCAGCAGCTTGGTCGGGGACAGAGCTTTTTCGTCACCCCTCCACTTT
TRBV15,13,TRBJ1-2,-,-,CATSRGGGYGYTF,TGTGCCACCAGCCGGGGGGGAGGCTATGGCTACACCTTC
TRBV28,17,TRBJ2-1,-,-,CASSSPWGGSSYNEQFF,TGTGCCAGCAGTTCCCCCTGGGGCGGAAGCTCCTACAATGAGCAGTTCTTC
TRBV3-1/TRBV3-2,16,TRBJ2-1,TRBD2,-,CASSQTLAGGLGEQFF,TGTGCCAGCAGCCAAACACTAGCGGGGGGGCTGGGTGAGCAGTTCTTC
TRBV10-3,15,TRBJ1-5,-,-,CAISESGSKNQPQHF,TGTGCCATCAGTGAGTCGGGGAGCAAGAATCAGCCCCAGCATTTT
TRBV24-1,20,TRBJ2-6,-,-,CATSDFFSGDLTSGANVLTF,TGTGCCACCAGTGATTTCTTTAGCGGAGACCTCACCTCTGGGGCCAACGTCCTGACTTTC
TRBV6-5,12,TRBJ2-7,-,-,CASRFGADEQYF,TGTGCCAGCAGGTTTGGGGCGGACGAGCAGTACTTC
TRBV2,14,TRBJ2-2,-,-,CASKSRVNTGELFF,TGTGCCAGCAAAAGCAGGGTTAACACCGGGGAGCTGTTTTTT
TRBV2,13,TRBJ1-2,-,-,CASTGGWAYGYTF,TGTGCCAGCACTGGAGGTTGGGCCTATGGCTACACCTTC
TRBV12-3/TRBV12-4,13,TRBJ1-1,-,-,CASSFVRLTEAFF,TGTGCCAGCAGTTTTGTTCGGTTGACTGAAGCTTTCTTT
TRBV11-1,14,TRBJ1-1,-,once,CASRIWGVSTEAFF,TGTGCCAGCAGGATTTGGGGAGTAAGCACTGAAGCTTTCTTT
TRBV7-2,15,TRBJ1-3,-,-,CASSPAVFAGNTIYF,TGTGCCAGCAGCCCCGCGGTGTTTGCTGGAAACACCATATATTTT
TRBV10-3,14,TRBJ2-2,TRBD1,once,CAIGTGVATGELFF,TGTGCCATCGGGACAGGGGTTGCCACCGGGGAGCTGTTTTTT
TRBV7-9,15,TRBJ2-7,-,-,CASSLASGRSYEQYF,TGTGCCAGCAGCTTAGCCTCTGGCAGGTCCTACGAGCAGTACTTC
TRBV4-1,14,TRBJ2-6,-,-,CATRAGAGANVLTF,TGCGCCACCAGGGCAGGGGCTGGGGCCAACGTCCTGACTTTC
TRBV4-1,15,TRBJ1-1,-,-,CASTRGEAQNTEAFF,TGCGCCAGCACCCGGGGGGAGGCGCAGAACACTGAAGCTTTCTTT
TRBV7-2,13,TRBJ1-2,-,once,CASSWVRLNGYTF,TGTGCCAGCAGCTGGGTCAGGTTAAATGGCTACACCTTC
TRBV7-2,14,TRBJ1-2,-,-,CASSLDRRNYGYTF,TGTGCCAGCAGCTTAGATCGGCGGAACTATGGCTACACCTTC
TRBV7-2,14,TRBJ1-4,TRBD1,-,CASSSDRGMEKLFF,TGTGCCAGCAGCTCGGACAGGGGTATGGAAAAACTGTTTTTT
TRBV5-5,17,TRBJ2-7,-,-,CASSHVPGLDRAYEQYF,TGTGCCAGCAGCCACGTCCCGGGACTGGATAGGGCCTACGAGCAGTACTTC
TRBV28,14,TRBJ1-5,-,-,CATAGGSGNQPQHF,TGTGCCACCGCGGGGGGGTCGGGAAATCAGCCCCAGCATTTT
TRBV7-9,15,TRBJ2-2,TRBD1,once,CASSPGQLGTGELFF,TGTGCCAGCAGCCCGGGACAGCTAGGCACCGGGGAGCTGTTTTTT
TRBV27,14,TRBJ2-3,-,-,CASSSDSSTDTQYF,TGTGCCAGCAGTTCGGACAGTAGCACAGATACGCAGTATTTT
TRBV4-1,13,TRBJ2-5,-,-,CASSQDDGETQYF,TGCGCCAGCAGCCAAGATGACGGGGAGACCCAGTACTTC
TRBV4-3,17,TRBJ1-6,TRBD1,-,CASSRGTGTGGNSPLHF,TGCGCCAGCAGCCGCGGAACCGGGACAGGGGGCAATTCACCCCTCCACTTT